This TCR beta chain was captured by sequencing in a study of blood T cell repertoires in COVID-19. Study context: Nucleic acid was either cDNA or gDNA, and it came from T cells, B-cell-depleted T cells, or PBMCs.

Trimming removed 7 bases from V and 0 bases from J, with 15 bases in between. CDR1 is MNHEY and CDR2 is SMNVEV in the germline V gene (reference sequence). The CDR3 consists of 16 residues. Profiled with immunoSEQ multiplex PCR; TCRdb holds only in-frame clones, not every one. The sample includes over 50,000 clones, approximately 92% of them seen just once. This clone was detected once. This chain uses TRBV27 with TRBJ2-2, with D tentatively TRBD1 (5 bases). This clonotype was sampled from a human donor with active COVID-19. The donor label of this sample is uncertain. Source material: peripheral blood. CDR3 amino acids: CASKGRWGSNTGELFF. CDR3 nucleotides: TGTGCCAGCAAGGGGCGGTGGGGCTCGAACACCGGGGAGCTGTTTTTT.